These 24 T cell receptor beta chains came from one sample sequenced in a study of blood T cell repertoires in COVID-19. The data were produced by immunoSEQ multiplex PCR, yet TCRdb's version contains in-frame clones alone and is incomplete. The sample lists 150,000 to 200,000 clones, around 83% seen once, with around 0.99% in the top ten. Sequenced sample: peripheral blood. These receptor sequences come from a man aged 18 to 29 with acute or convalescent COVID-19.

The rearrangement links TRBV28 to TRBJ2-2, with TRBD2 matching over 14 bases. The CDR3 has 19 residues. Germline assignment: CDR1 MDHEN and CDR2 SYDVKM. The V gene end was trimmed by 5 bases and the J gene end by 4 bases; junction bases not matched to a gene: 12. The CDR3 coding sequence is TGTGCCAGCAGTACATACCCGGGACTAGCGGGGGCAACCACCGGGGAGCTGTTTTTT. Protein sequence: CASSTYPGLAGATTGELFF.

The V and J genes are TRBV5-4 and TRBJ1-2; D is possibly TRBD1 (6 bases). The V gene's germline CDR1 is SGHNT and CDR2 YYREEE (reference sequence). The CDR3 runs to 15 residues. The V gene lost 3 bases and the J gene lost 6 bases, with 18 bases spanning the gap. The CDR3 DNA reads as TGTGCCAGCAGCTCAATCAACAGGGCGGTCGATGGCTACACCTTC. Translation: CASSSINRAVDGYTF.

This rearrangement joins TRBV25-1 to TRBJ1-1; D unresolved. The CDR3 covers 14 residues. The V end lost 2 bases, the J end lost 4 bases, and 11 bases lay between the germline ends. In germline, CDR1 is MGHDK, CDR2 SYGVNS. CDR3 sequence: CASSEDTMGTEAFF. The CDR3 DNA follows: TGTGCCAGCAGTGAAGATACTATGGGCACTGAAGCTTTCTTT.

The V gene is TRBV19, the J gene TRBJ2-2; D unresolved. Trimming pared 2 bases from V and 4 bases from J, leaving 8 bases between. The CDR3 loop spans 14 amino acids. Germline CDR1 is LNHDA and CDR2 is SQIVND (reference sequence). The CDR3 loop is CASSIFRSTGELFF. The CDR3 DNA sequence: TGTGCCAGTAGTATATTCCGGTCCACCGGGGAGCTGTTTTTT.

The chain combines TRBV19 with TRBJ1-1; no definite D call. V shed 5 bases and J shed 5 bases, with 21 bases lying between them. The CDR3 has 16 residues. CDR1 is LNHDA, CDR2 SQIVND, per germline (reference sequence). The CDR3 bases are TGTGCCAGTAGTCTCTTGGTTGCGGATTTTAGGACTGAAGCTTTCTTT. Amino acids: CASSLLVADFRTEAFF. The full variable domain, in which reference TRBV19 and TRBJ1-1 provide the parts outside the CDR3, is DGGITQSPKYLFRKEGQNVTLSCEQNLNHDAMYWYRQDPGQGLRLIYYSQIVNDFQKGDIAEGYSVSREKKESFPLTVTSAQKNPTAFYLCASSLLVADFRTEAFFGQGTRLTVV.

J is TRBJ2-7 and V is TRBV2; 7 positions match TRBD1. The CDR3 spans 13 residues. J was trimmed by 2 bases and V by 6 bases; bases with no gene match: 4. Per germline, CDR1 SNHLY and CDR2 FYNNEI. DNA for the CDR3: TGTGCCAGCAGGGGGACAGAAACCTACGAGCAGTACGTC. Translating gives CASRGTETYEQYV.

This clone was detected a few times. V and J are TRBV19 and TRBJ2-7, with 9 positions matching TRBD1. The CDR3 length is 15 residues. Germline CDR1 is LNHDA and CDR2 is SQIVND (reference sequence). Germline trimming cut 6 bases from V and 5 bases from J; bases unmatched to any gene: 11. The CDR3 is CASSTLLGQGNEQYF. The CDR3 DNA is TGTGCCAGTAGCACCCTCCTGGGACAGGGTAACGAGCAGTACTTC.

The chain has TRBV18 and TRBJ1-6, with 7 nucleotides matching TRBD1. The CDR3 consists of 14 residues. Germline assignment: CDR1 KGHSH and CDR2 LQKENI. J lost 7 bases, V lost 5 bases, and 5 bases had no gene match. The CDR3 DNA is TGTGCCAGCTCAAAAGGGACAGAGAATTCACCCCTCCACTTT. Its protein is CASSKGTENSPLHF.

The CDR3 sequence: CATRQGRADTQYF. The CDR3 nucleotides are TGTGCCACAAGACAGGGGAGGGCAGATACGCAGTATTTT. The gene calls are TRBV24-1 and TRBJ2-3, with D possibly matching TRBD1 (8 bases). CDR3 length equals 13 residues. Germline assignment: CDR1 KGHDR and CDR2 SFDVKD. The V gene lost 10 bases and the J gene lost 4 bases, with 14 bases spanning the gap.

V is TRBV7-9 and J is TRBJ1-6; maybe TRBD1 (5 bases). Trimming stripped 5 bases from V and 10 bases from J, with 15 bases between. This CDR3 is 14 amino acids long. CDR1 and CDR2 (germline): SEHNR, FQNEAQ (reference sequence). The CDR3 sequence: CASSQPGVGSPLHF. The CDR3 region has the DNA TGTGCCAGCAGCCAACCGGGGGTTGGGTCACCCCTCCACTTT.

The chain employs TRBV30 and TRBJ1-2; TRBD1 aligns across 7 bases. The CDR3 is 15 residues long. Trimming removed 5 bases from V and 3 bases from J; junction bases left unmatched: 12. Germline CDR1 and CDR2: GTSNPN and SVGIG (reference sequence). The CDR3 sequence: CAWGTDRTGDYGYTF. For the CDR3, the DNA is TGTGCCTGGGGCACAGACCGTACAGGGGACTATGGCTACACCTTC.

This clone was found a few times. The V and J genes are TRBV25-1 and TRBJ2-7; D may be TRBD1 (6 bases). CDR1 MGHDK and CDR2 SYGVNS come from the germline V gene. V shed 3 bases and J shed 3 bases, with 15 bases lying between them. The CDR3 totals 15 residues. This CDR3 is CASSETTRGNYEQYF. In nucleotides, the CDR3 is TGTGCCAGCAGTGAGACCACCAGGGGTAACTACGAGCAGTACTTC.

The rearrangement uses TRBV14 and TRBJ2-5, with TRBD1 matching over 9 bases. V gave up 2 bases and J gave up 4 bases; unmatched junction bases: 5. Looked up from germline, CDR1 is SGHDN and CDR2 is FVKESK. This CDR3 contains 15 residues. The CDR3 nucleotides are TGTGCCAGCAGCCAATCCGGACAGGGGTTAGAGACCCAGTACTTC. Residues: CASSQSGQGLETQYF.

V and J are TRBV29-1 and TRBJ1-1, with D perhaps TRBD1 (5 bases). The CDR3 is 13 amino acids. Looked up from germline, CDR1 is SQVTM and CDR2 is ANQGSEA. Deletions cut 7 bases from V and 5 bases from J, with 17 bases between. The CDR3 DNA reads TGCAGCGCTTCCGGGGGGGGTGAAACTGAAGCTTTCTTT. It translates to CSASGGGETEAFF.

CDR3 sequence reads: CASSRFGQTTNEKLFF. CDR3 sequence (DNA): TGCGCCAGCAGCCGCTTCGGACAGACAACTAATGAAAAACTGTTTTTT. The chain couples TRBV4-1 to TRBJ1-4; perhaps TRBD1 as D (6 bases). Per germline, CDR1 MGHRA and CDR2 YSYEKL. The CDR3 totals 16 residues. V was cut by 4 bases and J by 0 bases, with 12 bases left in between.

The gene calls are TRBV15 and TRBJ1-4; the match to TRBD1 covers 8 bases. Germline V gives CDR1 LNHNV, CDR2 YYDKDF (reference sequence). The length of the CDR3 is 17 residues. After removal of 1 base from V and 4 bases from J, the junction contained 8 bases not matched to a gene. The CDR3 bases are TGTGCCACCAGCAGAGGTGGACAGGGTCGGAATAATGAAAAACTGTTTTTT. This translates into CATSRGGQGRNNEKLFF.

V usage is TRBV6-5 and J usage is TRBJ2-7; weak D call: TRBD2 (6 bases). V lost 5 bases and J 2 bases, leaving 13 bases between the germline ends. Germline lookup yields CDR1 MNHEY and CDR2 SVGAGI. CDR3 size: 14 residues. The CDR3 spells CASSRRAPTYEQYF. The CDR3 DNA reads TGTGCCAGCAGTCGGAGGGCCCCGACCTACGAGCAGTACTTC.

The rearrangement joins TRBV4-1 to TRBJ1-1, with no clear D. The CDR3 extends over 14 amino acids. Germline assignment: CDR1 MGHRA and CDR2 YSYEKL. Trimming took 1 base from V and 6 from J, leaving 12 bases between them. CDR3: CASSQGPGISEAFF. The CDR3 DNA reads as TGCGCCAGCAGCCAAGGCCCGGGAATATCTGAAGCTTTCTTT.

Here the CDR3 reads CASRLGQGDQPQHF. CDR3 coding DNA: TGTGCCAGCAGACTCGGACAGGGGGATCAGCCCCAGCATTTT. This chain links TRBV6-5 with TRBJ1-5; 10 nucleotides line up with TRBD1. The CDR3 covers 14 residues. The junction had 4 bases not matched to a gene; V was cut back by 6 bases and J by 5 bases. Germline lookup yields CDR1 MNHEY and CDR2 SVGAGI.

The V call is TRBV5-5, the J call TRBJ1-2; D perhaps matches TRBD1 (6 bases). CDR3 size: 14 residues. Germline V lookup: CDR1 SGHKS, CDR2 YYEKEE (reference sequence). Trimming pared 3 bases from V and 2 bases from J, leaving 11 bases between. The CDR3 is CASSSRGTNYGYTF. CDR3 sequence (DNA): TGTGCCAGCAGCTCGAGGGGGACGAACTATGGCTACACCTTC.

This clone appeared once. This rearrangement joins TRBV14 to TRBJ2-1; weak D call: TRBD1 (5 bases). Germline loops: CDR1 SGHDN, CDR2 FVKESK. The CDR3 has 16 residues. Trimming shortened V by 3 bases and J by 2 bases, and 14 bases separated the two germline ends. CDR3 bases: TGTGCCAGCAGCCAGGACGGAGCAGGGACCTACAATGAGCAGTTCTTC. Translating gives CASSQDGAGTYNEQFF.

The chain joins TRBV6-4 to TRBJ2-1, with 7 bases matching TRBD1. The V gene's germline CDR1 is MRHNA and CDR2 SNTAGT. With 9 bases clipped from V and 3 bases from J, the junction kept 14 bases outside the gene matches. There are 16 residues in the CDR3. The CDR3 region is CASRRALTGIYNEQFF. CDR3 in DNA: TGTGCCAGTAGAAGGGCATTGACAGGGATCTACAATGAGCAGTTCTTC.

Note on this clone: The same CDR3 arises from other DNA sequences in this sample as well. The rearrangement joins TRBV11-2 to TRBJ1-1; a weak D match, TRBD1 (5 bases). The CDR3 consists of 15 residues. CDR1 and CDR2 (germline): SGHAT, FQNNGV. V shed 5 bases and J shed 0 bases, with 13 bases lying between them. CDR3 sequence reads: CASSPRQNMNTEAFF. Written as DNA, the CDR3 is TGTGCCAGCAGCCCCCGACAGAATATGAACACTGAAGCTTTCTTT.

The chain links TRBV7-8 to TRBJ1-6; 9 bases fit TRBD1. This CDR3 spans 15 amino acids. Germline-derived CDR1 and CDR2 are SGHVS and FQNEAQ. V lost 5 bases and J lost 10; bases outside the gene matches: 9. This CDR3 is CASSRAGTGNSPLHF. CDR3 DNA: TGTGCCAGCAGCCGTGCCGGGACAGGGAACTCACCCCTCCACTTT. Variable domain in full (rest from reference TRBV7-8 and TRBJ1-6): GAGVSQSPRYKVAKRGQDVALRCDPISGHVSLFWYQQALGQGPEFLTYFQNEAQLDKSGLPSDRFFAERPEGSVSTLKIQRTQQEDSAVYLCASSRAGTGNSPLHFGNGTRLTVT.